This T cell receptor (beta chain) was sequenced for a study of blood T cell repertoires in COVID-19 (TCRdb year 2020). Looking at the study overall: The collaborator samples originated in the United States, Italy and Spain and spanned the acute and convalescent phases of COVID-19. The prospective study material was composed of cDNA or gDNA derived from T cells, B-cell-depleted T cells, or PBMCs. The dataset comprised deeply sampled blood TCRbeta repertoires from subjects exposed to, actively infected with, or recovered from COVID-19. The repertoires were made available in a free public database intended to serve as a resource for research on the immune response to SARS-CoV-2. Samples were obtained from the ongoing ImmuneRACE study (first 160 participants) and from 950 to 1,500 subjects provided by 6 global collaborators. A de-identified subject ID, COVID-19 status, age in years and sex were almost always included in the sample metadata. Where available, HLA class I and class II types were obtained from metadata supplied by the sample provider rather than from assay-based typing. Broad study findings and their caveats: Clinical and demographic metadata were provided uncurated, with the amount varying by source and participant.

V is shortened by 1 base, J by 4 bases, and the region joining them spans 5 bases. The CDR3 numbers 12 residues from cysteine through phenylalanine. The sequence is cut down to CDR3 DNA, 36 bases in frame from base 1. Per the germline V gene, SQVTM is the CDR1 and ANQGSEA is the CDR2. Each collaborating institution followed its own protocols to collect whole blood in K2EDTA tubes. For TCRbeta analysis, collaborators shipped samples in one of three forms: frozen whole blood, isolated PBMCs, or DNA extracted from either of those sample types. With regard to this clone: What this receptor recognizes is not known. The sample holds no much larger clone one base away, and base qualities are not on file.

The immunoSEQ Assay, a bias-controlled multiplex PCR, was used to amplify TCRbeta CDR3 regions from genomic DNA. Under the source paper's analysis protocol: Within the assay, amplification of reference gene primers was used to estimate how many nucleated cells each sample contained. Sequence reads were collapsed and filtered to measure the absolute abundance of every unique TCRbeta CDR3 rearrangement. Productive Simpson clonality was computed per sample as the square root of Simpson's diversity index over productive rearrangements. TCRdb's version of the immuneACCESS table is confined to in-frame rearrangements and falls short of the full clone set. An unresolved V gene accounts for under half of the shortfall where checked; the remainder is of unknown origin. That table is the source of V, J and clone size, and D and trimming were worked out from the DNA. The sample includes hundreds of thousands of clones, with under 90% observed a single time. The ten largest clones capture 3.5% to 4.5% of the sample.

This TCR came from a man aged 45 to 65 with acute or convalescent COVID-19. The material sequenced was peripheral blood. This chain joins TRBV29-1 to TRBJ2-4; the D gene remains uncertain. The sequenced DNA: TGCAGCGTTGAAGCGGAGAAAAACATTCAGTACTTC. It specifies CSVEAEKNIQYF.